Listed here are 18 T cell receptor beta chains from one sample, sequenced in a study of radiotherapy plus CTLA-4 blockade in lung cancer. Assay used: immunoSEQ multiplex PCR; TCRdb lists only in-frame clones, some missing. The sample has under 65,000 clones; 70% to 80% are singletons. Sample: peripheral blood, taken from a patient treated with radiotherapy plus ipilimumab. The receptors were sampled from a human donor with non-small cell lung cancer who had a complete response to radiotherapy plus ipilimumab.

This rearrangement joins TRBV30 to TRBJ1-1; 7 bases match TRBD1. Germline V lookup: CDR1 GTSNPN, CDR2 SVGIG (reference sequence). This CDR3 spans 14 amino acids. V lost 5 bases to trimming and J lost 3 bases; unmatched junction nucleotides: 9. The CDR3, as DNA: TGTGCCTGGCATACACGACAGGGTCACACTGAAGCTTTCTTT. Translated, it gives CAWHTRQGHTEAFF.

The genes are TRBV5-1 and TRBJ2-6; 13 nucleotides align to TRBD2. The CDR3 extends over 18 amino acids. Looked up from germline, CDR1 is SGHRS and CDR2 is YFSETQ. The trim removed 1 base at V and 0 bases at J, leaving 1 base unmatched. The CDR3 loop is CASSLRTSGSSGANVLTF. The CDR3 region has the DNA TGCGCCAGCAGCTTGCGGACTAGCGGGAGCTCTGGGGCCAACGTCCTGACTTTC.

This chain uses TRBV19 with TRBJ1-2; TRBD1 is a possible D gene (6 bases). V was clipped by 7 bases and J by 5 bases, with 23 bases between them. CDR1 and CDR2 from the germline V gene are LNHDA and SQIVND (reference sequence). This CDR3 has 16 amino acids. The DNA of the CDR3 is TGTGCCAGTATTCCGGGACCGAAGGGGGACTATTATGGCTACACCTTC. Its translation is CASIPGPKGDYYGYTF.

This sequence joins TRBV15 and TRBJ1-2; 8 positions match TRBD1. V was clipped by 5 bases and J by 6 bases; unmatched bases: 11. Germline V lookup: CDR1 LNHNV, CDR2 YYDKDF (reference sequence). The CDR3 sequence is 15 residues long. The CDR3 DNA reads TGTGCCACCAGCTCTCAGGGGGCGGGAGCGGATGGCTACACCTTC. Encoded protein: CATSSQGAGADGYTF.

The chain couples TRBV30 to TRBJ1-6; D is uncertain. Trimming stripped 4 bases from V and 11 bases from J, with 18 bases between. Germline V lookup: CDR1 GTSNPN, CDR2 SVGIG (reference sequence). This CDR3 is 14 amino acids long. The CDR3 DNA follows: TGTGCCTGGAACGGGGTAACCAAAGTTGCACCCCTCCACTTT. Its protein is CAWNGVTKVAPLHF.

This sequence joins TRBV6-1 and TRBJ1-3; 7 positions match TRBD1. Losses at the gene ends were 2 bases for V and 0 bases for J; bases not matched to a gene: 4. The germline V gene has CDR1 MNHNS and CDR2 SASEGT. CDR3 length: 16 residues. The CDR3 reads CASSEPGQSSGNTIYF. In DNA form, the CDR3 reads TGTGCCAGCAGTGAACCGGGACAGAGCTCTGGAAACACCATATATTTT.

This rearrangement joins TRBV7-2 to TRBJ1-6, with D unresolved. The CDR3 is 15 residues long. V lost 3 bases, J lost 9 bases, and 15 bases lay in between. CDR1 is SGHTA and CDR2 is FQGNSA in the germline V gene. The CDR3 nucleotides read TGTGCCAGCAGCTTGTATAGGGCTGCGGGTTCACCCCTCCACTTT. Its protein is CASSLYRAAGSPLHF.

V gene TRBV19 combines with J gene TRBJ2-7, with 11 bases fitting TRBD2. The CDR3 totals 14 residues. With V trimmed by 5 bases and J by 4 bases, 4 bases remained unmatched. Germline V lookup: CDR1 LNHDA, CDR2 SQIVND (reference sequence). In DNA, the CDR3 is TGTGCCAGTAGTTCTAGCGGGGGGAAATACGAGCAGTACTTC. Its translation: CASSSSGGKYEQYF. The whole variable domain, remainder taken from reference TRBV19 and TRBJ2-7, is DGGITQSPKYLFRKEGQNVTLSCEQNLNHDAMYWYRQDPGQGLRLIYYSQIVNDFQKGDIAEGYSVSREKKESFPLTVTSAQKNPTAFYLCASSSSGGKYEQYFGPGTRLTVT.

The chain is built from TRBV27 and TRBJ2-7, with TRBD1 matching over 7 bases. The J segment lost 6 bases and the V segment lost 0 bases, leaving 5 bases of the junction unmatched. The CDR3 consists of 14 residues. Germline V gene data show CDR1 as MNHEY and CDR2 as SMNVEV (reference sequence). The DNA of the CDR3 is TGTGCCAGCAGTTTATCTCGGCCAGGGGGCGAGCAGTACGTC. Its protein is CASSLSRPGGEQYV.

The chain links TRBV7-2 to TRBJ2-5, with TRBD2 as a possible D gene (6 bases). Per germline, CDR1 SGHTA and CDR2 FQGNSA. The CDR3 contains 14 residues. V was shortened by 5 bases and J by 2 bases, with 12 bases between the two germline ends. The CDR3 nucleotides are TGTGCCAGCAGCCGGGACTGGAATCAAGAGACCCAGTACTTC. Translating it yields CASSRDWNQETQYF. Combining the CDR3 with reference TRBV7-2 and TRBJ2-5 gives the whole variable domain GAGVSQSPSNKVTEKGKDVELRCDPISGHTALYWYRQSLGQGLEFLIYFQGNSAPDKSGLPSDRFSAERTGGSVSTLTIQRTQQEDSAVYLCASSRDWNQETQYFGPGTRLLVL.

The V gene is TRBV28, the J gene TRBJ1-1; maybe TRBD1 (5 bases). V shed 11 bases and J shed 5 bases, with 18 bases lying between them. The CDR3 contains 13 residues. The germline V gene has CDR1 MDHEN and CDR2 SYDVKM. The CDR3 nucleotides read TGTGCCGGCATCCGGGGGGGGAGGACTGAAGCTTTCTTT. This gives the protein CAGIRGGRTEAFF. The full variable domain, in which reference TRBV28 and TRBJ1-1 provide the parts outside the CDR3, is DVKVTQSSRYLVKRTGEKVFLECVQDMDHENMFWYRQDPGLGLRLIYFSYDVKMKEKGDIPEGYSVSREKKERFSLILESASTNQTSMYLCAGIRGGRTEAFFGQGTRLTVV.

J is TRBJ2-1 and V is TRBV10-3, with 7 bases lining up with TRBD2. V dropped 8 bases and J dropped 6; count of bases not matched to a gene: 13. The length of the CDR3 is 15 residues. Germline V lookup: CDR1 ENHRY, CDR2 SYGVKD. In DNA form, the CDR3 reads TGTGCCATCGAAAGGGACGGCGGCGGGGGCAATGAGCAGTTCTTC. Amino acid sequence: CAIERDGGGGNEQFF.

For this clone: A read error may produce the germline difference seen at one junction end. The J gene is TRBJ2-1, the V gene TRBV5-1, with TRBD2 as a possible D gene (5 bases). The CDR3 covers 15 residues. Germline V gives CDR1 SGHRS, CDR2 YFSETQ. CDR3 coding DNA: TGCGCCAGCAGCCCCGGACTTCCCTCCAACAATGAGCAGTTCTTC. It is translated as CASSPGLPSNNEQFF.

In its sample, this clone was seen a few times. The V call is TRBV5-1, the J call TRBJ2-7, with D perhaps matching TRBD2 (6 bases). The germline V and J ends were trimmed by 3 bases and 3 bases, with 13 bases remaining between them. CDR3 length: 14 amino acids. Germline V gene sequence: CDR1 SGHRS, CDR2 YFSETQ. CDR3 residues: CASSSDGGNYEQYF. The DNA for the CDR3 is TGCGCCAGCAGCTCCGACGGCGGGAACTACGAGCAGTACTTC. Full variable domain (missing parts from reference TRBV5-1 and TRBJ2-7): KAGVTQTPRYLIKTRGQQVTLSCSPISGHRSVSWYQQTPGQGLQFLFEYFSETQRNKGNFPGRFSGRQFSNSRSEMNVSTLELGDSALYLCASSSDGGNYEQYFGPGTRLTVT.

This sequence joins TRBV2 and TRBJ2-2, with TRBD2 matching over 11 bases. Looked up from germline, CDR1 is SNHLY and CDR2 is FYNNEI. V gave up 7 bases and J gave up 2 bases; unmatched junction bases: 3. The CDR3 contains 15 residues. The CDR3 region has the DNA TGTGCCAGCACTGGACTAGCGGGTAACACCGGGGAGCTGTTTTTT. Translating it yields CASTGLAGNTGELFF.

The J gene is TRBJ1-2, the V gene TRBV10-1; TRBD1 aligns across 11 bases. Germline V gives CDR1 WNHNN, CDR2 SYGVQD (reference sequence). J lost 13 bases, V lost 3 bases, and 7 bases had no gene match. This CDR3 contains 13 residues. The CDR3 nucleotides read TGCGCCAGCAGTGACCAGCGGACAGGGGGCCTCACCTTC. Its protein product is CASSDQRTGGLTF.

The chain is built from TRBV7-2 and TRBJ2-5; 8 nucleotides align to TRBD2. CDR1 is SGHTA and CDR2 is FQGNSA in the germline V gene. This CDR3 region has 15 residues. V lost 5 bases, J lost 3 bases, and 8 bases stayed unmatched. In DNA, the CDR3 is TGTGCCAGCAGCCACTACACTAGCGGTGAAGAGACCCAGTACTTC. Residues: CASSHYTSGEETQYF.

There are a few counts of this clone. The V gene is TRBV19, the J gene TRBJ1-5; D call uncertain. The ends were cut back, 4 bases at V and 3 bases at J, with 13 bases in the middle. The germline gives CDR1 LNHDA, CDR2 SQIVND (reference sequence). This CDR3 has 15 amino acids. CDR3 protein: CASSTLEGVNQPQHF. In nucleotides, the CDR3 is TGTGCCAGTAGTACCTTGGAGGGCGTCAATCAGCCCCAGCATTTT.